The sequence of this T cell receptor (delta chain) was determined in a study of γδ T cells in repeated Plasmodium falciparum infection. Background on the study: Sampling occurred at baseline, pre-infection for selected infections, and 21 days post-infection.

Study observations and caveats: In Vdelta2-negative, largely Vdelta1+, gammadelta repertoires, repeated controlled infections appeared to drive clonal selection waves. Compared with Australian children, Malian Vdelta2-negative repertoires seemed more clonal, less diverse, less shared. Vgamma9/Vdelta2+ repertoires stayed stably polyclonal over time and infection.

The germline V gene encodes CDR1 TSWWSYY and CDR2 QGS. The CDR3 contains 23 residues. V dropped 2 bases and J dropped 10 bases, with 44 bases sitting between them. This clone was detected only a few times. As yet, its antigen is unknown. This sequence is one base from a far larger clone and is likely a read error. Other nucleotide sequences from this sample produce the same CDR3. TCRdb made new clone calls on the multiplex PCR reads using CATT. The table includes 55,000 to 70,000 delta-chain clones, over 1.5% detected once. Vgamma9/Vdelta2+ and Vdelta2-negative gammadelta T cells were flow-sorted from PBMC for bulk sequencing.

Sequencing input: gamma-delta T cells from blood. The chain carries TRDV1 and TRDJ1; no clear D gene. The sequence was obtained from a pool of human donors (malaria-infected and uninfected, not separated). This CDR3 reads CALGENHSSWRWTSALSTGRLIF. In DNA form, the CDR3 reads TGTGCTCTTGGGGAAAACCATAGCTCCTGGCGGTGGACGAGCGCTCTCTCGACCGGACGACTCATCTTT.